A selection of T cell receptor beta chains follows, all from one sample in a study of cytomegalovirus exposure and HLA in healthy donors. Only in-frame clones appear in the TCRdb table, and some are missing; sequencing was by immunoSEQ multiplex PCR. The sample carries some 110,000 clones, over 60% recorded once. The material sequenced was PBMCs. All receptors come from a man aged 35-49 years in good health and CMV-seropositive. The CDR3 runs from the conserved cysteine through the conserved F or W.

TRBV28	TRBJ2-5	CASSPVGGRVTQYF
TRBV11-3	TRBJ2-3	CASSLGQGMTADTQYF
TRBV27	TRBJ1-1	CASSVRGFGIEAFF
TRBV19	TRBJ2-2	CASGNTGGTTGELFF
TRBV9	TRBJ1-2	CASSETGGYGYTF
TRBV30	TRBJ1-4	CAWSTGGGGLFF
TRBV7-9	TRBJ1-3	CASSLEGQGSTGNTIYF
TRBV13	TRBJ2-3	CASSSEGQGFTDTQYF
TRBV7-3	TRBJ2-5	CASSFGRGDQETQYF
TRBV30	TRBJ1-6	CAWSRTGTRSLGALHF
TRBV30	TRBJ2-1	CAWSVETGGLGHGQFF
TRBV19	TRBJ1-5	CASSITVEYSNQPQHF
TRBV21-1	TRBJ1-4	CASSPTGGRSHEKLFF
TRBV5-4	TRBJ2-1	CASSLGAGIPYNEQFF
TRBV10-3	TRBJ2-7	CAITARNEDEQYF
TRBV30	TRBJ1-1	CAWSIQTGAEAFF
TRBV14	TRBJ2-7	CASSLSARSEQYF
TRBV19	TRBJ1-5	CASNRQGDQPQHF
TRBV18	TRBJ1-4	CASSRDREVNEKLFF
TRBV11-3	TRBJ2-2	CASRSHRDVTGELFF
TRBV4-2	TRBJ2-7	CASSPLDSSRDEQYF
TRBV7-2	TRBJ1-4	CASSKTGGNEKLFF
TRBV4-2	TRBJ2-1	CASSHIRSGGAYNEQFF
TRBV7-9	TRBJ1-1	CASSLEQGSEAFF
TRBV7-9	TRBJ2-1	CASSNRDNPEQFF
TRBV27	TRBJ2-1	CASSSAGGSYNEQFF
TRBV7-7	TRBJ2-7	CASSFQRKTGEAYEQYF
TRBV27	TRBJ1-4	CASGYRGEKLFF